The TCR beta chain under discussion was sequenced for a study of cytotoxic CD8 clonotypes in ibrutinib-treated CLL. Study information: Partial response occurred in 24 patients and complete response in 2; at median around 70 months, approximately 14 remained remitted and around 12 progressed.

Assay used: immunoSEQ multiplex PCR; TCRdb lists only in-frame clones, some missing. This sample has 150,000 or so clones; 65% to 85% occur once, and the top ten carry less than 9%. The specimen comprised PBMCs, sampled after 36 months of ibrutinib treatment. This clonotype was obtained from a human donor with chronic lymphocytic leukemia.

The CDR3 reads CASTSRLKETQYF. Written as DNA, the CDR3 is TGTGCCAGCACATCCAGGCTCAAAGAGACCCAGTACTTC. The chain links TRBV2 to TRBJ2-5; D remains ambiguous. V lost 7 bases, J lost 3 bases, and 12 bases lay in between. The CDR3 is 13 residues long. The germline V gene encodes CDR1 SNHLY and CDR2 FYNNEI.